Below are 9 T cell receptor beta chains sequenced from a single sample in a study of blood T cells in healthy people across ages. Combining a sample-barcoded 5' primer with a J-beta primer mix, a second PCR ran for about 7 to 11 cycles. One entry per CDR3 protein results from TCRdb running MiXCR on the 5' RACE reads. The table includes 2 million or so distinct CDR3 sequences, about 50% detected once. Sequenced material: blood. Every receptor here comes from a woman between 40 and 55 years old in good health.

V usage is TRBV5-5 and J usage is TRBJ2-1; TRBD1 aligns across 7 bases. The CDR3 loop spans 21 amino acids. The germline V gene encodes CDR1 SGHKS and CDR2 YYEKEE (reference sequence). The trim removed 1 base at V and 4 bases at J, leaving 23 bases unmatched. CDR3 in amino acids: CASSLYSLMTGLDPIYNEQFF. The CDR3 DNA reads TGTGCCAGCAGCTTGTATTCCCTAATGACAGGGCTGGATCCTATTTACAATGAGCAGTTCTTC.

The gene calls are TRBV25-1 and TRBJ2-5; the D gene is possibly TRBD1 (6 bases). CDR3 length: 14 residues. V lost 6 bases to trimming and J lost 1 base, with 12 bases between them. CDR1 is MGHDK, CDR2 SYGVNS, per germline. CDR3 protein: CASSKPGAQETQYF. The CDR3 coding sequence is TGTGCCAGCAGCAAACCAGGGGCCCAAGAGACCCAGTACTTC.

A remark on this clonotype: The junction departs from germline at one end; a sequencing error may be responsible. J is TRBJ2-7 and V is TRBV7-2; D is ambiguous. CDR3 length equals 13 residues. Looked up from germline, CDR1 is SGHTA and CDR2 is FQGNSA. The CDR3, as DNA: TGTGCCAGCAGCTTTGGTAACCCCTACGAGCAGCACTTC. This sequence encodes CASSFGNPYEQHF.

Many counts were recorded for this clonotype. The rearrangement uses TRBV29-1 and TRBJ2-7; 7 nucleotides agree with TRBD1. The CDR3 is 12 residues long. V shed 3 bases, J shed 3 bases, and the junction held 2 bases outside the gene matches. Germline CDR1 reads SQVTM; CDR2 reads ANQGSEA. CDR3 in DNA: TGCAGCGTTGAGGGACAGAGCTACGAGCAGTACTTC. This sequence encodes CSVEGQSYEQYF.

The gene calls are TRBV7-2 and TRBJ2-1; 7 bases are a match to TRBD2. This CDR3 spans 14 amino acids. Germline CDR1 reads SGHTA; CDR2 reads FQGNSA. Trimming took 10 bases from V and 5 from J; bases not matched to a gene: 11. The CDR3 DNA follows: TGTGCCACCTCTCCGGGGGGTCTGAACAATGAGCAGTTCTTC. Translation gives CATSPGGLNNEQFF.

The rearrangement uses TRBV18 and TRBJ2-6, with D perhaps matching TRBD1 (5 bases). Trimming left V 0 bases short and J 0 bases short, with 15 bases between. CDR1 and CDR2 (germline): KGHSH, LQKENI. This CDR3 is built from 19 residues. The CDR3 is CASSPPMAGLNSGANVLTF. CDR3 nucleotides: TGTGCCAGCTCACCACCCATGGCAGGGCTAAACTCTGGGGCCAACGTCCTGACTTTC. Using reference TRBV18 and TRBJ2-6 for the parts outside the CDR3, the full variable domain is NAGVMQNPRHLVRRRGQEARLRCSPMKGHSHVYWYRQLPEEGLKFMVYLQKENIIDESGMPKERFSAEFPKEGPSILRIQQVVRGDSAAYFCASSPPMAGLNSGANVLTFGAGSRLTVL.

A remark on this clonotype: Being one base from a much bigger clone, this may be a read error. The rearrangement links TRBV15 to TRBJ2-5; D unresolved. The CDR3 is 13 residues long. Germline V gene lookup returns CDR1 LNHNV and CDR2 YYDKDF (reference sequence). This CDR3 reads CAASRVPAETQYF. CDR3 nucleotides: TGTGCCGCCAGCAGAGTTCCAGCAGAGACCCAGTACTTC.

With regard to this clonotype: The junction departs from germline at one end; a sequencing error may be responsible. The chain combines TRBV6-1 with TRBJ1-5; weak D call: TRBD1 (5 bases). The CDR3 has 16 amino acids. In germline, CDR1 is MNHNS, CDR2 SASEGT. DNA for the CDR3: TGTGCCTGCAGTGAAGACGGCGGACACAGCAATCAGCCCCAGCATTTT. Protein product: CACSEDGGHSNQPQHF.

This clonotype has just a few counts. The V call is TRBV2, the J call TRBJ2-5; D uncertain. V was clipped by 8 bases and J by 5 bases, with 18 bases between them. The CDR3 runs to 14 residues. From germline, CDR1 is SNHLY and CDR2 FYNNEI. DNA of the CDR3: TGTGCCAGCCAGACCGGTGTTAATAGGGAGACCCAGTACTTC. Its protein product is CASQTGVNRETQYF.